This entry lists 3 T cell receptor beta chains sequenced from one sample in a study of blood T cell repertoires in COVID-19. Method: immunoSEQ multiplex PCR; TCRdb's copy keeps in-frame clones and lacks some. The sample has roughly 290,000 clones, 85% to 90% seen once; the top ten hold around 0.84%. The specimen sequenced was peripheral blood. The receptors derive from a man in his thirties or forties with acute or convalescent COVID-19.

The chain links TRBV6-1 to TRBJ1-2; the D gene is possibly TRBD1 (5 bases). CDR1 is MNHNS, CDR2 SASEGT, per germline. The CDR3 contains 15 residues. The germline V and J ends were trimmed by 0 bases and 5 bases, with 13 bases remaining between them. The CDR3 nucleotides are TGTGCCAGCAGTGAAGCGCGGGCAGGGACTTATGGCTACACCTTC. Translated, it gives CASSEARAGTYGYTF.

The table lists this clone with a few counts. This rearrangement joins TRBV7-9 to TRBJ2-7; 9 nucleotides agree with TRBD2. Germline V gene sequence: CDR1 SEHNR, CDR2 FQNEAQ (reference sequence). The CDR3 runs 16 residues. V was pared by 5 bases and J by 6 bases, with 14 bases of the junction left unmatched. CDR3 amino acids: CASSPAGGRAWSEQYF. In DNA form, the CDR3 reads TGTGCCAGCAGCCCTGCCGGCGGGAGGGCCTGGTCCGAGCAGTACTTC.

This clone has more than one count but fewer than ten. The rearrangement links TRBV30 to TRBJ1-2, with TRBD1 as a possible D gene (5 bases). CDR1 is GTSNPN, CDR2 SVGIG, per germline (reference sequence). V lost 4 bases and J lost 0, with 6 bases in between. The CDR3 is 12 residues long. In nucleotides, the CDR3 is TGTGCCTGGACGGACACTAACTATGGCTACACCTTC. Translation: CAWTDTNYGYTF.